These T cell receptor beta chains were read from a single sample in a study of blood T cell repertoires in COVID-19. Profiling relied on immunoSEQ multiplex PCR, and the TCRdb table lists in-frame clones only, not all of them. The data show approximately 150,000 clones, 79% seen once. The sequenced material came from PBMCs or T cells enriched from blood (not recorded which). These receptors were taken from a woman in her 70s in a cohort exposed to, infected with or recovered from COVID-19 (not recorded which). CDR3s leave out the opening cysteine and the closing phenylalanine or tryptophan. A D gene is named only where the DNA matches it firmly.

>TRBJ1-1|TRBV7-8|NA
ASSSRMNTEAF
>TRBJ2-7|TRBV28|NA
ASSLSRQPSYEQY
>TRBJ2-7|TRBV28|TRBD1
ASSPPQGVYEQY
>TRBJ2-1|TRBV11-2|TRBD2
ASSPGTSGRHEQF
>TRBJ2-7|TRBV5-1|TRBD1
ASSFIQGAGEQY
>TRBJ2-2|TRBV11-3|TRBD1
ASSFDRGTGELF
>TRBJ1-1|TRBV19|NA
ASSGGGRTEAF
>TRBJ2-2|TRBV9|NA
ASSVRFGSRGELF
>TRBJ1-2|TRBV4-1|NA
ASSQDLNRRTGYT
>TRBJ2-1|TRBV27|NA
ASSLPDSGPYNEQF
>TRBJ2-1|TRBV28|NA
AIEGSSYNEQF
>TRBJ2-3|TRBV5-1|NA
ASSIRGTQY
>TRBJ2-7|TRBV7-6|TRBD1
ASSLGQGDYEQY
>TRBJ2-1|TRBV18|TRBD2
ASSPPWTSKPPYNEQF
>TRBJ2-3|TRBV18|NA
ASSPLRSTDTQY
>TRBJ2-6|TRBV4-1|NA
ASSQGPQGPRYSVLT
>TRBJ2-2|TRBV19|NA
ASSIIRGTGELF
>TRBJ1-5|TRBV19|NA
ASKRQGNQPQH
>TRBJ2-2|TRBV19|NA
ASSISGIPGTGELF
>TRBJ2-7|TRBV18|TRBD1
ASSPRTGGTYEQY
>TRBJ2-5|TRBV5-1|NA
ASSLGPQETQY
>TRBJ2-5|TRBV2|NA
ASSERGLRLLETQY
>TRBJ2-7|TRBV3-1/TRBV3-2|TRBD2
ASSQDASGAPYEQY
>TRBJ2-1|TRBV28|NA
ASSTDDSHNEQF
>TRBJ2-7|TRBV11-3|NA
ASSLYEQY
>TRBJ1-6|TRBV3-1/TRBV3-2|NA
ASSPRTDNSPLH
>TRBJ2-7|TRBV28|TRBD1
ASSLRQGANEQY
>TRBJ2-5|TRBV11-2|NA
ASSLRRSAKQETQY
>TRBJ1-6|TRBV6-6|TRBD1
ASSPTGRNSPLH
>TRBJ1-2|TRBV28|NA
ASSSGVRDGYT
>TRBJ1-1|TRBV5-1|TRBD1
ASRPGTGGTEAF
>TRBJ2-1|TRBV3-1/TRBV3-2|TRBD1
ASSPQGDEQF
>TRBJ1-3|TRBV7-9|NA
ASSLGRAPGNTIY
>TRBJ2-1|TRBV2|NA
ASSKASYNEQF
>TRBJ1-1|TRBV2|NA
ASIFGEMTEAF
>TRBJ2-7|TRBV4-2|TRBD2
ASSQGEAGLAGANEQY
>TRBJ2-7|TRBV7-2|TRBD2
ASSPRSGGSYEQY
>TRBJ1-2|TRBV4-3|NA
ASSQDWTLNYGYT
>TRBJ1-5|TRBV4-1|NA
ASSQVGGRQPQH
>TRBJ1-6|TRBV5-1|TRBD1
ASSLGDRGGSPLH
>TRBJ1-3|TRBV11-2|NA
ASSLRQVDTIY
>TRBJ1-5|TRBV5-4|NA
ASSPGGSNQPQH
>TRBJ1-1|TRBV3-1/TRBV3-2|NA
ASSQDKGGSTEAF
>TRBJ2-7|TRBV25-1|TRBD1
ASTDRGQYEQY
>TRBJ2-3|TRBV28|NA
ASSLGPDTQY